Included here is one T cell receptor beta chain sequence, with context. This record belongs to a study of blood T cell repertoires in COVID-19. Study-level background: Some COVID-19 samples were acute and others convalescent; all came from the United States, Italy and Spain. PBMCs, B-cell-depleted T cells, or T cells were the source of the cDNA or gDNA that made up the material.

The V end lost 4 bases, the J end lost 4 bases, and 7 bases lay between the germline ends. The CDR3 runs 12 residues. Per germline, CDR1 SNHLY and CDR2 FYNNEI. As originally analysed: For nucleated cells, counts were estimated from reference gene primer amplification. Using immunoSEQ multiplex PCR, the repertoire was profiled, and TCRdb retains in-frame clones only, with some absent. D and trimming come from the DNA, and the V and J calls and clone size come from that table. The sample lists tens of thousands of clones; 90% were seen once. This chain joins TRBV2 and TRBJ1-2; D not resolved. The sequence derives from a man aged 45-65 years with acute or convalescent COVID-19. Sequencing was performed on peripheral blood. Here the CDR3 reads CASSAEGYGYTF. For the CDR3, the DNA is TGTGCCAGCAGTGCAGAGGGCTATGGCTACACCTTC.